The 18 T cell receptor beta chains given below trace back to one sample, sequenced in a study of human T cells and chemical hapten exposure. Specified time point: patch test 1, 2 weeks after DPC sensitization. Treatment in this sample: therapeutic diphenylcyclopropenone sensitization with weekly scalp DPC. TCRdb recomputed calls from the RACE reads with MiXCR, one row per CDR3 protein. The sample lists about 360,000 distinct CDR3 sequences, roughly 4.8% occurring once. Specimen: whole blood, collected in connection with sensitization to the hapten diphenylcyclopropenone (DPC). These TCRs come from a woman between 45 and 60 years old with alopecia areata. Some clones in this sample may be carry-over from other donors' samples.

J is TRBJ2-3 and V is TRBV28; maybe TRBD2 (5 bases). CDR1 is MDHEN, CDR2 SYDVKM, per germline. The V end lost 8 bases, the J end lost 3 bases, and 21 bases lay between the germline ends. CDR3 size: 16 residues. The chain's CDR3 is CASGVATTAVTDTQYF. The CDR3 nucleotides are TGTGCCAGCGGGGTCGCCACCACAGCGGTGACAGATACGCAGTATTTT. The variable domain in full, completed from reference TRBV28 and TRBJ2-3, reads DVKVTQSSRYLVKRTGEKVFLECVQDMDHENMFWYRQDPGLGLRLIYFSYDVKMKEKGDIPEGYSVSREKKERFSLILESASTNQTSMYLCASGVATTAVTDTQYFGPGTRLTVL.

This clonotype came up many times. The J gene is TRBJ1-1, the V gene TRBV7-9, with 8 bases aligning to TRBD1. The J segment lost 2 bases and the V segment lost 1 base, leaving 6 bases of the junction unmatched. The V gene's germline CDR1 is SEHNR and CDR2 FQNEAQ (reference sequence). The CDR3 totals 16 residues. CDR3 in amino acids: CASSLDRTGFNTEAFF. Written as DNA, the CDR3 is TGTGCCAGCAGCTTAGATCGGACAGGGTTCAACACTGAAGCTTTCTTT.

In its sample, this clonotype was seen many times. The rearrangement links TRBV28 to TRBJ2-6; TRBD1 matches 10 bases. The CDR3 loop spans 18 amino acids. J was trimmed by 0 bases and V by 6 bases; bases with no gene match: 8. From germline, CDR1 is MDHEN and CDR2 SYDVKM. In DNA form, the CDR3 reads TGTGCCAGCAGGCCCGACAGGGGGCTAACCTCTGGGGCCAACGTCCTGACTTTC. This gives the protein CASRPDRGLTSGANVLTF.

The chain carries TRBV20-1 and TRBJ2-7; D remains unclear. Germline CDR1 is DFQATT and CDR2 is SNEGSKA (reference sequence). With 0 bases removed from V and 6 bases from J, the gap between germline ends came to 9 bases. The CDR3 runs to 12 residues. For the CDR3, the DNA is TGCAGTGCTAGAGATCCGGGCGGCGAGCAGTACTTC. Its protein product is CSARDPGGEQYF.

This clonotype was found a few times. The chain recombines TRBV7-3 with TRBJ1-5, with no clear D. Trimming removed 4 bases from V and 2 bases from J, with 12 bases in between. The germline V gene has CDR1 SGHTA and CDR2 FQGTGA. The CDR3 runs to 15 residues. The DNA of the CDR3 is TGTGCCAGCAGCTCGGAGGAAGAGCGCAATCAGCCCCAGCATTTT. Translation gives CASSSEEERNQPQHF.

This clonotype has ten or more counts. The genes are TRBV14 and TRBJ1-1; possibly TRBD1 for D (5 bases). There are 12 residues in the CDR3. Germline loops: CDR1 SGHDN, CDR2 FVKESK. Trimming removed 4 bases at V and 7 bases at J, with 10 bases between. The CDR3 sequence: CASSRRQFEAFF. CDR3 DNA: TGTGCCAGCAGCCGTCGACAGTTTGAAGCTTTCTTT.

The chain links TRBV29-1 to TRBJ2-7; a possible D gene is TRBD1 (6 bases). Trimming shortened V by 4 bases and J by 4 bases, and 20 bases separated the two germline ends. CDR1 and CDR2 (germline): SQVTM, ANQGSEA. The CDR3 contains 15 residues. The CDR3 reads CSVVTDSRNSYEQYF. CDR3 coding DNA: TGCAGCGTTGTCACGGACAGCCGAAACTCATACGAGCAGTACTTC.

This clonotype was picked up a small number of times. The chain uses TRBV18 and TRBJ2-7; 7 nucleotides align to TRBD1. The CDR3 loop spans 14 amino acids. In germline, CDR1 is KGHSH, CDR2 LQKENI. V shed 6 bases and J 0 bases; nucleotides not matched to a gene: 5. The CDR3 nucleotides are TGTGCCAGCTCGATGGACAGGACCTCCTACGAGCAGTACTTC. Protein: CASSMDRTSYEQYF.

The chain joins TRBV5-1 to TRBJ2-3, with D unresolved. From germline, CDR1 is SGHRS and CDR2 YFSETQ. This CDR3 is built from 16 residues. V was clipped by 0 bases and J by 4 bases, with 15 bases between them. CDR3 nucleotide sequence: TGCGCCAGCAGCTTGGGCCCTGGCCGGTCGGCAGATACGCAGTATTTT. Amino acid sequence: CASSLGPGRSADTQYF.

This clonotype was observed a handful of times. The CDR3 nucleotides read TGTGCCAGCAGTTACATGATCCAGGGGTCCCACTATGGCTACACCTTC. Translation: CASSYMIQGSHYGYTF. The chain uses TRBV6-5 and TRBJ1-2, with a tentative D call TRBD1 (6 bases). Germline CDR1 reads MNHEY; CDR2 reads SVGAGI. The germline V and J ends were trimmed by 2 bases and 3 bases, with 16 bases remaining between them. This CDR3 has 16 residues.

This clonotype was detected many times. The V gene is TRBV29-1, the J gene TRBJ2-1, with D possibly TRBD2 on 6 matching bases. CDR1 and CDR2 (germline): SQVTM, ANQGSEA. This CDR3 has 12 residues. This CDR3 is CTCGDAGNEQFF. The DNA for the CDR3 is TGCACTTGCGGCGACGCGGGGAATGAGCAGTTCTTC.

Ten or more counts support this clonotype. V gene TRBV12-5 combines with J gene TRBJ2-3; TRBD2 matches 9 bases. Germline V lookup: CDR1 LGHNT, CDR2 FRNRAP. Germline trimming cut 0 bases from V and 5 bases from J; bases unmatched to any gene: 15. This CDR3 is 19 amino acids long. CDR3 amino acids: CASGLVPDGVAGAIDTQYF. CDR3 coding DNA: TGTGCTAGTGGTTTGGTACCAGACGGGGTAGCGGGGGCTATAGATACGCAGTATTTT.

Regarding this clonotype: Just one base apart from a much larger clone, this may be a read error. The rearrangement joins TRBV18 to TRBJ1-4; the D gene is possibly TRBD1 (6 bases). The CDR3 consists of 16 residues. The germline V gene has CDR1 KGHSH and CDR2 LQKENI. CDR3 in amino acids: CASSPLGAVTNENLFF. The CDR3 coding sequence is TGTGCCAGCTCACCTTTGGGGGCGGTAACTAATGAAAACCTGTTTTTT.

Many counts were recorded for this clonotype. The V call is TRBV7-2, the J call TRBJ1-5; TRBD1 might be the D (6 bases). The V end was cut by 1 base, the J end by 0 bases, with 13 bases between. CDR3 size: 17 residues. Germline lookup yields CDR1 SGHTA and CDR2 FQGNSA. The CDR3 nucleotides are TGTGCCAGCAGCTTAGTGGGGGCAGGACATAGCAATCAGCCCCAGCATTTT. It translates to CASSLVGAGHSNQPQHF.

This clonotype occurred a few times. The V call is TRBV30, the J call TRBJ1-2; D gene unclear. V lost 3 bases, J lost 8 bases, and 22 bases lay in between. Germline CDR1 is GTSNPN and CDR2 is SVGIG (reference sequence). This CDR3 is built from 15 residues. Here the CDR3 DNA reads TGTGCCTGGAGCCTCAGTTCTCAACCCTCGAGGGGCTACACCTTC. Translation gives CAWSLSSQPSRGYTF.

This clonotype came up a few times. An end of the junction differs from the germline gene, which may be a read error. J is TRBJ2-5 and V is TRBV6-1; D remains unclear. This CDR3 is built from 14 residues. CDR1 is MNHNS and CDR2 is SASEGT in the germline V gene. The CDR3 DNA follows: TGTGCCAGCAGTGAATTGCAGTCCCAAAAGACCCAGTACTTC. Its translation: CASSELQSQKTQYF.

The sample holds a few counts of this clonotype. The genes are TRBV20-1 and TRBJ1-3; D is unclear. The germline CDR1 and CDR2 sequences are DFQATT and SNEGSKA (reference sequence). This CDR3 is built from 14 residues. V gave up 6 bases and J gave up 1 base, with 13 bases separating them. CDR3 region: CSAFSPGSGNTIYF. CDR3 bases: TGCAGTGCCTTTTCCCCGGGGTCTGGAAACACCATATATTTT.

At least ten counts were recorded for this clonotype. CDR3 sequence: CASSQISDTQYF. DNA for the CDR3: TGTGCCAGCAGCCAGATCTCAGATACGCAGTATTTT. The V gene is TRBV4-2, the J gene TRBJ2-3; no definite D call. Germline V lookup: CDR1 LGHNA, CDR2 YNFKEQ. The CDR3 is made up of 12 amino acids. Trimming shortened V by 3 bases and J by 4 bases, and 5 bases separated the two germline ends.